Listed here are 14 T cell receptor beta chains from one sample, sequenced in a study of cytomegalovirus exposure and HLA in healthy donors. This PCR relied on a set of 60 Vbeta primers and 13 Jbeta primers. Produced via immunoSEQ multiplex PCR; TCRdb's table is partial and in-frame only. The data contain around 190,000 clones, 79% of them singletons. Sequencing input: PBMCs. These receptor sequences come from a woman aged 18 to 35 in good health and CMV-seronegative.

This chain connects TRBV7-2 to TRBJ1-1, with 10 positions matching TRBD1. CDR3 size: 14 residues. Germline V gene sequence: CDR1 SGHTA, CDR2 FQGNSA. Trimming at V came to 5 bases and at J to 5 bases, leaving 5 bases not matched to a gene. Here the CDR3 DNA reads TGTGCCAGCAGCCCCCGACAGGGGGCGACTGAAGCTTTCTTT. Protein product: CASSPRQGATEAFF. The variable domain in full, with the rest retrieved from reference TRBV7-2 and TRBJ1-1, is GAGVSQSPSNKVTEKGKDVELRCDPISGHTALYWYRQSLGQGLEFLIYFQGNSAPDKSGLPSDRFSAERTGGSVSTLTIQRTQQEDSAVYLCASSPRQGATEAFFGQGTRLTVV.

This sequence joins TRBV2 and TRBJ1-5; tentative D call: TRBD1 (5 bases). CDR3 length: 14 residues. Trimming cost V 6 bases and J 6 bases, with 15 bases left between them. Germline V gene lookup returns CDR1 SNHLY and CDR2 FYNNEI. The CDR3 spells CASRMSGWSQPQHF. As DNA, the CDR3 is TGTGCCAGCAGGATGTCAGGGTGGAGTCAGCCCCAGCATTTT.

In this sample, this clone turned up once. The V and J genes are TRBV10-3 and TRBJ1-3; 7 positions match TRBD1. Looked up from germline, CDR1 is ENHRY and CDR2 is SYGVKD. V gave up 6 bases and J gave up 2 bases; unmatched junction bases: 4. The CDR3 is 14 amino acids. The CDR3 spells CAIRSDRAGNTIYF. As DNA, the CDR3 is TGTGCCATCAGGAGCGACAGGGCTGGAAACACCATATATTTT.

V and J are TRBV5-6 and TRBJ2-5, with TRBD2 matching 9 bases. Unmatched junction bases numbered 3, after V lost 4 bases and J lost 5 bases. Germline values: CDR1 SGHDT, CDR2 YYEEEE. The length of the CDR3 is 13 residues. The CDR3 region is CASSTRGGETQYF. In DNA form, the CDR3 reads TGTGCCAGCAGCACGCGGGGGGGGGAGACCCAGTACTTC.

The chain combines TRBV4-2 with TRBJ2-1; D might be TRBD2 (6 bases). Germline V gives CDR1 LGHNA, CDR2 YNFKEQ. This CDR3 is built from 15 residues. Trimming pared 4 bases from V and 0 bases from J, leaving 10 bases between. In nucleotides, the CDR3 is TGTGCCAGCAGCCCAGGGACTCTCTCCTACAATGAGCAGTTCTTC. It encodes CASSPGTLSYNEQFF.

This chain connects TRBV4-1 to TRBJ2-2; weak D call: TRBD2 (5 bases). V gave up 4 bases and J gave up 3 bases, with 9 bases separating them. CDR3 length equals 14 residues. Germline loops: CDR1 MGHRA, CDR2 YSYEKL. The CDR3 sequence is CASSRGEYTGELFF. The CDR3 coding sequence is TGCGCCAGCAGCCGGGGAGAGTACACCGGGGAGCTGTTTTTT.

As regards this clone: Distinct nucleotide sequences in the sample also encode this CDR3. The CDR3 sequence is CASSESGGGTEAFF. For the CDR3, the DNA is TGTGCCAGCAGTGAATCCGGGGGGGGCACTGAAGCTTTCTTT. V gene TRBV2 combines with J gene TRBJ1-1, with D perhaps matching TRBD1 (5 bases). This CDR3 is 14 amino acids long. CDR1 and CDR2 (germline): SNHLY, FYNNEI. Trimming left V 2 bases short and J 4 bases short, with 11 bases between.

The CDR3 here is CASSTRGTDTQYF. The CDR3 DNA reads as TGTGCCAGCAGCACCAGGGGAACAGATACGCAGTATTTT. The rearrangement links TRBV9 to TRBJ2-3; D possibly corresponds to TRBD1 (6 bases). Germline CDR1 SGDLS, CDR2 YYNGEE. V was clipped by 4 bases and J by 3 bases, with 9 bases between them. The CDR3 extends over 13 amino acids.

V is TRBV6-5 and J is TRBJ1-5; TRBD1 is a possible D gene (6 bases). The CDR3 totals 15 residues. Per the germline V gene, CDR1 is MNHEY and CDR2 is SVGAGI. Trimming removed 6 bases from V and 7 bases from J, with 19 bases in between. The CDR3 spells CASSLAGRGGQPQHF. The CDR3 DNA reads as TGTGCCAGCAGCCTAGCGGGCAGGGGAGGACAGCCCCAGCATTTT.

Turning to this clone: The sample holds other DNA sequences that translate to the same CDR3. The V and J genes are TRBV7-9 and TRBJ1-3, with a weak D call TRBD1 (6 bases). Trimming removed 5 bases at V and 0 bases at J, with 8 bases between. Germline CDR1 is SEHNR and CDR2 is FQNEAQ (reference sequence). This CDR3 region has 14 residues. The CDR3, as DNA: TGTGCCAGCAGCCCGACAGGCTCTGGAAACACCATATATTTT. As protein: CASSPTGSGNTIYF.

The chain carries TRBV5-1 and TRBJ2-6; 9 positions match TRBD1. Germline loops: CDR1 SGHRS, CDR2 YFSETQ. The junction had 5 bases not matched to a gene; V was cut back by 3 bases and J by 4 bases. CDR3 length equals 16 residues. CDR3 in DNA: TGCGCCAGCAGCTCGACAGGGGGTCCGGGGGCCAACGTCCTGACTTTC. Translation gives CASSSTGGPGANVLTF.

The chain carries TRBV5-1 and TRBJ2-1, with a possible D match to TRBD2 (6 bases). The CDR3 is 12 residues long. Germline CDR1 and CDR2: SGHRS and YFSETQ. V shed 8 bases and J shed 8 bases, with 14 bases lying between them. CDR3 in amino acids: CASSGSGDEQFF. In DNA form, the CDR3 reads TGCGCCAGTTCCGGGAGCGGCGATGAGCAGTTCTTC.

V gene TRBV2 combines with J gene TRBJ2-3; TRBD1 is a possible D gene (6 bases). The ends were cut back, 6 bases at V and 6 bases at J, with 16 bases in the middle. Per germline, CDR1 SNHLY and CDR2 FYNNEI. The CDR3 spans 14 residues. The CDR3 here is CASSGTPYSDTQYF. The DNA of the CDR3 is TGTGCCAGCAGCGGGACACCCTATTCGGATACGCAGTATTTT.

The chain employs TRBV7-6 and TRBJ1-1, with D possibly being TRBD1 (5 bases). The germline V gene encodes CDR1 SGHVS and CDR2 FNYEAQ. This CDR3 has 13 residues. V was trimmed by 0 bases and J by 6 bases, leaving 8 bases between them. The CDR3 is CASSLAGTSEAFF. The CDR3 nucleotides read TGTGCCAGCAGCTTAGCGGGGACTTCTGAAGCTTTCTTT.